This T cell receptor beta chain comes out of a study of identical twins. General study points: Among beta out-of-frame sequences, excess sharing between twins appeared weaker.

In regard to this clonotype: Its specificity is not known.

Healthy Caucasians were all of the donors. In TCRdb, the 5' RACE reads were re-called with MiXCR into one record per CDR3 protein. The sample contains 1.5 million to 2 million distinct CDR3 sequences, 32% of which appear only once. The trim removed 3 bases at V and 7 bases at J, leaving 11 bases unmatched. This CDR3 spans 17 amino acids. Germline CDR1 MNHNS, CDR2 SASEGT. The source material was cord blood. The chain recombines TRBV6-1 with TRBJ1-6; TRBD1 matches at 8 bases. The sequence was collected from a newborn girl in good health. The DNA of the CDR3 is TGTGCCAGCAGTGAGGACTACAGGGACAGGCCAAATTCACCCCTCCACTTT. Translation: CASSEDYRDRPNSPLHF.